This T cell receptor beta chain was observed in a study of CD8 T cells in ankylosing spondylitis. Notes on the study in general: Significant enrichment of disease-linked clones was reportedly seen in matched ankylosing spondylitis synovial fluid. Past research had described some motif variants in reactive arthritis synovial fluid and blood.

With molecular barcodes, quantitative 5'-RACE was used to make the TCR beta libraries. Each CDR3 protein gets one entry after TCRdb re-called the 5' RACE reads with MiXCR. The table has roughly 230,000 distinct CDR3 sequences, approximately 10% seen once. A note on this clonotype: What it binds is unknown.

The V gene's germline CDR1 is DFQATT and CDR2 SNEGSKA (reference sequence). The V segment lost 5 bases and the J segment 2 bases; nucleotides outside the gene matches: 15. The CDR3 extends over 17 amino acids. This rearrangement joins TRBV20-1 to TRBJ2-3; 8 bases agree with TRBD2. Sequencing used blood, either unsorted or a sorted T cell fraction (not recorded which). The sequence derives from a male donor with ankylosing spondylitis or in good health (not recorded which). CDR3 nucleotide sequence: TGCAGTGCTTCACCCCGGGGGGGCGGGGGGCTCACAGATACGCAGTATTTT. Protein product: CSASPRGGGGLTDTQYF.